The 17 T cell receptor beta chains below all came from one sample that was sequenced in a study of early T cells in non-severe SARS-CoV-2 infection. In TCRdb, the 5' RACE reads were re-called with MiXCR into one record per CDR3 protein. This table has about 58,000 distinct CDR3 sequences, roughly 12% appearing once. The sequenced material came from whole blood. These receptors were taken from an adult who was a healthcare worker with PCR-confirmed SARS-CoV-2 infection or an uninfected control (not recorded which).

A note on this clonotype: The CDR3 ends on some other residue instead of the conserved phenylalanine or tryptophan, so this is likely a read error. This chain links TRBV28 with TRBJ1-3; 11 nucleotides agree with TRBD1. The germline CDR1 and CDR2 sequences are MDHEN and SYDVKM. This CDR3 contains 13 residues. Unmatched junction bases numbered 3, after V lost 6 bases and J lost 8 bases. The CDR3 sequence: CASSQDRGHTIYL. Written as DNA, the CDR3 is TGTGCCAGCAGCCAGGACAGGGGGCACACCATATATCTT.

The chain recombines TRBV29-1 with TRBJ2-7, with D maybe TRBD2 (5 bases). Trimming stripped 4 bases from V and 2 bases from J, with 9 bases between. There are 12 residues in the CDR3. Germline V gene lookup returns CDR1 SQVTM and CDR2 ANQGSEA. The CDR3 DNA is TGCAGCGTTGTCGGGGAAACCTACGAGCAGTACTTC. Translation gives CSVVGETYEQYF.

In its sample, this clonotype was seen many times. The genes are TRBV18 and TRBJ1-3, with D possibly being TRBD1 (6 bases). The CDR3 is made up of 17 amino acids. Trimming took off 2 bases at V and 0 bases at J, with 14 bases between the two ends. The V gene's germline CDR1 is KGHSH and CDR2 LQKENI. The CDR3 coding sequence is TGTGCCAGCTCACCAATCACAGGGAGAAACTCTGGAAACACCATATATTTT. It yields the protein CASSPITGRNSGNTIYF.

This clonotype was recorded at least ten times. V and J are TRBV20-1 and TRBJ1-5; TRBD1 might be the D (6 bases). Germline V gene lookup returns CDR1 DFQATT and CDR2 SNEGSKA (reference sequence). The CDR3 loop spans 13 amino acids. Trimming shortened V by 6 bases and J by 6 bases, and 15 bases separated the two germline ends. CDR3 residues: CSAPLGAGQPQHF. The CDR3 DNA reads TGCAGTGCCCCTCTGGGGGCGGGTCAGCCCCAGCATTTT.

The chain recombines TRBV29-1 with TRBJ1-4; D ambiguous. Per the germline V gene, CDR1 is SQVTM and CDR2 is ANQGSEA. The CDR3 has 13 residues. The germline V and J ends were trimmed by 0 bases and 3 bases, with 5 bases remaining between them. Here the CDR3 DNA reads TGCAGCGTTGAAGATCACTCTAATGAAAAACTGTTTTTT. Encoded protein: CSVEDHSNEKLFF.

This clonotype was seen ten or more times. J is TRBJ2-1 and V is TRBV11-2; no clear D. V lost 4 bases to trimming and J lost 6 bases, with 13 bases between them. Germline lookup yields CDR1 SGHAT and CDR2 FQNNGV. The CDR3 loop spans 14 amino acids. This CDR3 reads CASSSHRKSNEQFF. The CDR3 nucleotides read TGTGCCAGCAGCTCCCACCGGAAGAGCAATGAGCAGTTCTTC.

In DNA form, the CDR3 reads TGCGCCAGCAGCCAAGGCCGCGGGGATCTCTCCTACGAGCAGTACTTC. It specifies CASSQGRGDLSYEQYF. This chain connects TRBV4-3 to TRBJ2-7; D is possibly TRBD2 (6 bases). CDR3 length equals 16 residues. Germline CDR1 LGHNA, CDR2 YSLEER. V lost 1 base to trimming and J lost 0 bases, with 13 bases between them.

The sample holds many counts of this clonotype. In DNA form, the CDR3 reads TGTGCCAGCAGCCAACAAGGGCGACTGAACATTCAGTACTTC. It codes for CASSQQGRLNIQYF. V and J are TRBV3-1 and TRBJ2-4, with unresolved D. Germline V gene lookup returns CDR1 LGHDT and CDR2 YNNKEL (reference sequence). Trimming stripped 2 bases from V and 7 bases from J, with 12 bases between. CDR3 length: 14 residues. Looking up the rest from reference TRBV3-1 and TRBJ2-4 gives the full variable domain: DTAVSQTPKYLVTQMGNDKSIKCEQNLGHDTMYWYKQDSKKFLKIMFSYNNKELIINETVPNRFSPKSPDKAHLNLHINSLELGDSAVYFCASSQQGRLNIQYFGAGTRLSVL.

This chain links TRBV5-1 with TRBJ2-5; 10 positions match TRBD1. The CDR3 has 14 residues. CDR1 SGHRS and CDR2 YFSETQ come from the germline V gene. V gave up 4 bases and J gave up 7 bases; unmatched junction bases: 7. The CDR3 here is CASSVDRGLVTQYF. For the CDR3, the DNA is TGCGCCAGCAGCGTCGACAGGGGGCTGGTGACCCAGTACTTC. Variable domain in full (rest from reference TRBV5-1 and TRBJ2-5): KAGVTQTPRYLIKTRGQQVTLSCSPISGHRSVSWYQQTPGQGLQFLFEYFSETQRNKGNFPGRFSGRQFSNSRSEMNVSTLELGDSALYLCASSVDRGLVTQYFGPGTRLLVL.

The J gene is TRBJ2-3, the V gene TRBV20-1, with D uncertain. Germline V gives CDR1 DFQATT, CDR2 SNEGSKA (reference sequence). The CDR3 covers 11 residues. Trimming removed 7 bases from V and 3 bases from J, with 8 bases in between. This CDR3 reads CSGVVTDTQYF. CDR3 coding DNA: TGCAGTGGGGTAGTTACAGATACGCAGTATTTT.

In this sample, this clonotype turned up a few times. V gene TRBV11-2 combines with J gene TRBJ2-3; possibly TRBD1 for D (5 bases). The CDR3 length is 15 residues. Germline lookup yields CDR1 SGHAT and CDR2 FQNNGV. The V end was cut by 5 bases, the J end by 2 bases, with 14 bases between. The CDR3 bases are TGTGCCAGCAGCCAGATGATGGGGCCCACAGATACGCAGTATTTT. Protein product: CASSQMMGPTDTQYF. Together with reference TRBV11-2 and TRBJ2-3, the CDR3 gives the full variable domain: EAGVAQSPRYKIIEKRQSVAFWCNPISGHATLYWYQQILGQGPKLLIQFQNNGVVDDSQLPKDRFSAERLKGVDSTLKIQPAKLEDSAVYLCASSQMMGPTDTQYFGPGTRLTVL.

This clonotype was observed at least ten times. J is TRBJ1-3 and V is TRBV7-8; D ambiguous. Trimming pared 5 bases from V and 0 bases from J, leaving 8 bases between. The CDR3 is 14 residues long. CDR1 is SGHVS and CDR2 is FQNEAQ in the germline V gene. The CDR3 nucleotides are TGTGCCAGCAGCCAACGGGACTCTGGAAACACCATATATTTT. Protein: CASSQRDSGNTIYF.

The CDR3 region is CSANKAAQDTQYF. The CDR3 DNA sequence: TGCAGTGCTAATAAAGCGGCGCAAGATACGCAGTATTTT. The J gene is TRBJ2-3, the V gene TRBV20-1; D may be TRBD2 (5 bases). V lost 4 bases to trimming and J lost 5 bases, with 13 bases between them. The germline gives CDR1 DFQATT, CDR2 SNEGSKA (reference sequence). The CDR3 is 13 residues long.

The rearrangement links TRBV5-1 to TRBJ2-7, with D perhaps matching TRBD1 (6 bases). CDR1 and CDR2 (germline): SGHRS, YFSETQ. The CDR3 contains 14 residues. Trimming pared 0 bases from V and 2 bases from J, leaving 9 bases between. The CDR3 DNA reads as TGCGCCAGCAGCTTGGATGGGGGCGCCTACGAGCAGTACTTC. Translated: CASSLDGGAYEQYF.

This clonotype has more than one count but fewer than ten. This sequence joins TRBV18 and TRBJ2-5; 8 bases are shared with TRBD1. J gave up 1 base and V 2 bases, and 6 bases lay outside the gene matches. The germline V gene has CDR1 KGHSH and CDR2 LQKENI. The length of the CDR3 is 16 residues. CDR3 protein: CASSPLAGGLQETQYF. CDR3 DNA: TGTGCCAGCTCACCATTGGCAGGGGGCCTCCAAGAGACCCAGTACTTC.

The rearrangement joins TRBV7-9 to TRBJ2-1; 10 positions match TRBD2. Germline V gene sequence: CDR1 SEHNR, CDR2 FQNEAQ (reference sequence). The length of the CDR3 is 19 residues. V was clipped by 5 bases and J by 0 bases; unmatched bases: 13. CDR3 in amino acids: CASSTTGLAEFFSYNEQFF. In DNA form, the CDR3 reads TGTGCCAGCAGCACGACAGGACTAGCGGAATTCTTCTCCTACAATGAGCAGTTCTTC.

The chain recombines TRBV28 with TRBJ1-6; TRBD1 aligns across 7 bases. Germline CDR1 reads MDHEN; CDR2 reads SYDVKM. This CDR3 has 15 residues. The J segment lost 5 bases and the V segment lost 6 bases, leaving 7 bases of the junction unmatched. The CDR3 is CASRPNRGNNSPLHF. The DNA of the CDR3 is TGTGCCAGCAGGCCTAACAGGGGCAATAATTCACCCCTCCACTTT.